The rows below give T cell receptor beta chains drawn from one sample of a study of CD8+CD57+ T cells in acquired aplastic anemia. TCRdb independently ran MiXCR on the reads; one entry per CDR3 protein. The table includes about 180,000 distinct CDR3 sequences, 35% to 50% detected once. Material for sequencing was sorted CD4+, CD8+, or CD8+CD57+ T cells (not recorded which) from PBMCs. All receptors derive from a human donor in good health. CDR3s include the opening cysteine and the closing phenylalanine or tryptophan. D genes are given only for firm matches. Expanded clones are given a class, and other clones once, few, many or no size at all.

clone_size: many; j_call: TRBJ1-1; v_call: TRBV2; cdr3_length: 15; d_call: NA; cdr3_nt: TGTGCCAGCAGTGATCGTCCCGCAGGGGACACTGAAGCTTTCTTT; cdr3_aa: CASSDRPAGDTEAFF
clone_size: NA; j_call: TRBJ2-7; v_call: TRBV5-1; cdr3_length: 14; d_call: TRBD2; cdr3_nt: TGCGCCAGCAGCTTCGGGACTAGCGTCTACGAGCAGTACTTC; cdr3_aa: CASSFGTSVYEQYF
clone_size: few; j_call: TRBJ2-5; v_call: TRBV30; cdr3_length: 13; d_call: TRBD1; cdr3_nt: TGTGCCTGGAGTTTGGACAGGGGGAAGACCCAGTACTTC; cdr3_aa: CAWSLDRGKTQYF
clone_size: few; j_call: TRBJ2-7; v_call: TRBV7-2; cdr3_length: 14; d_call: NA; cdr3_nt: TGTGCCAGCTCACCCGGGGCCAGGGGGGACGAGCAGTACTTC; cdr3_aa: CASSPGARGDEQYF
clone_size: many; j_call: TRBJ1-2; v_call: TRBV20-1; cdr3_length: 17; d_call: NA; cdr3_nt: TGCAGTGCTAGTGTCTCCAGCCGGAACCGACCGAGCGATGGCTACACCTTC; cdr3_aa: CSASVSSRNRPSDGYTF
clone_size: many; j_call: TRBJ2-1; v_call: TRBV7-8; cdr3_length: 15; d_call: TRBD1; cdr3_nt: TGTGCCAGCAGCCCGACAGGGAATAGGGCCAATGAGCAGTTCTTC; cdr3_aa: CASSPTGNRANEQFF
clone_size: once; j_call: TRBJ2-3; v_call: TRBV24-1; cdr3_length: 16; d_call: TRBD2; cdr3_nt: TGTGCCACCAGTGATGGACTAGCGGGACCGGCAGATACGCAGTATTTT; cdr3_aa: CATSDGLAGPADTQYF
clone_size: many; j_call: TRBJ2-7; v_call: TRBV5-6; cdr3_length: 13; d_call: TRBD1; cdr3_nt: TGTGCCAGCATCAGACAGGGCCACTACGAGCAGTACTTC; cdr3_aa: CASIRQGHYEQYF
clone_size: NA; j_call: TRBJ2-1; v_call: TRBV29-1; cdr3_length: 15; d_call: TRBD2; cdr3_nt: TGCAGCGTCGAGAGCGGGGCCACCGGAGTCATGGAGCAGTTCTTC; cdr3_aa: CSVESGATGVMEQFF
clone_size: NA; j_call: TRBJ2-5; v_call: TRBV7-9; cdr3_length: 12; d_call: TRBD2; cdr3_nt: TGTGCCAGCCGCGGGGGACAAGAGACCCAGTACTTC; cdr3_aa: CASRGGQETQYF
clone_size: NA; j_call: TRBJ1-5; v_call: TRBV20-1; cdr3_length: 14; d_call: TRBD1; cdr3_nt: TGCAGTGCTGGCAGGGGGCTGAGTAGTCAGCCCCAGCATTTT; cdr3_aa: CSAGRGLSSQPQHF
clone_size: NA; j_call: TRBJ2-7; v_call: TRBV2; cdr3_length: 13; d_call: NA; cdr3_nt: TGTGCCAGCGGCGAGGACAGGGACTATGAGCAGTACTTC; cdr3_aa: CASGEDRDYEQYF
clone_size: many; j_call: TRBJ2-5; v_call: TRBV12-3/TRBV12-4; cdr3_length: 12; d_call: NA; cdr3_nt: TGTGCCAGCAGTACCGGAGGAGAGACCCAGTACTTC; cdr3_aa: CASSTGGETQYF
clone_size: NA; j_call: TRBJ1-2; v_call: TRBV2; cdr3_length: 13; d_call: NA; cdr3_nt: TGTGCCAGCAGTGTTAGCAGGGATTATGGCTACACCTTC; cdr3_aa: CASSVSRDYGYTF
clone_size: NA; j_call: TRBJ2-7; v_call: TRBV5-4; cdr3_length: 13; d_call: NA; cdr3_nt: TGTGCCAGCAGCTTGGACAGCTCCTACGAGCGGTACTTC; cdr3_aa: CASSLDSSYERYF
clone_size: NA; j_call: TRBJ2-5; v_call: TRBV7-8; cdr3_length: 15; d_call: NA; cdr3_nt: TGTGCCAGCAGCTTAGAGGCTAGCTTGAGGGAGACCCAGTACTTC; cdr3_aa: CASSLEASLRETQYF
clone_size: few; j_call: TRBJ2-2; v_call: TRBV5-4; cdr3_length: 12; d_call: NA; cdr3_nt: TGTGCCAGCAGCTCCTTACCCGGGGAGCTGTTTTTT; cdr3_aa: CASSSLPGELFF
clone_size: many; j_call: TRBJ1-5; v_call: TRBV20-1; cdr3_length: 14; d_call: NA; cdr3_nt: TGCAGTGCTAGAGATCTTGTCCTGAATCAGCCCCAGCATTTT; cdr3_aa: CSARDLVLNQPQHF
clone_size: many; j_call: TRBJ1-5; v_call: TRBV3-1; cdr3_length: 12; d_call: NA; cdr3_nt: TGTGCCAGCAGCCAAAGGGGACAGCCCCAGCATTTT; cdr3_aa: CASSQRGQPQHF
clone_size: NA; j_call: TRBJ1-2; v_call: TRBV24-1; cdr3_length: 15; d_call: NA; cdr3_nt: TGTGCCACCAGTGATCCGATGACAGCGAACTATGGCTACACCTTC; cdr3_aa: CATSDPMTANYGYTF
clone_size: NA; j_call: TRBJ2-3; v_call: TRBV2; cdr3_length: 13; d_call: TRBD2; cdr3_nt: TGTGCCAGCGTGCAGCGGGAGGGCCTACCGCAGTATTTT; cdr3_aa: CASVQREGLPQYF
clone_size: NA; j_call: TRBJ2-5; v_call: TRBV2; cdr3_length: 11; d_call: TRBD2; cdr3_nt: TGTGCCAGCGGGACTAGCGAGACCCAGTACTTC; cdr3_aa: CASGTSETQYF
clone_size: NA; j_call: TRBJ1-6; v_call: TRBV7-9; cdr3_length: 14; d_call: TRBD1; cdr3_nt: TGTGCCAGCAGCTGGGACAGAATTAATTCACCCCTCCACTTT; cdr3_aa: CASSWDRINSPLHF
clone_size: few; j_call: TRBJ2-5; v_call: TRBV7-8; cdr3_length: 13; d_call: NA; cdr3_nt: TGTGCCAGCAGCGTCCGACATACTGAGACCCAGTACTTC; cdr3_aa: CASSVRHTETQYF
clone_size: NA; j_call: TRBJ2-1; v_call: TRBV20-1; cdr3_length: 13; d_call: TRBD2; cdr3_nt: TGCAGTGCTAGGGCGGGGGGGGTCAATGAGCAGTTCTTC; cdr3_aa: CSARAGGVNEQFF
clone_size: many; j_call: TRBJ2-2; v_call: TRBV24-1; cdr3_length: 16; d_call: NA; cdr3_nt: TGTGCCACCAGTGACCTGACGAACGCGAACACCGGGGAGCTGTTTTTT; cdr3_aa: CATSDLTNANTGELFF
clone_size: many; j_call: TRBJ2-7; v_call: TRBV13; cdr3_length: 19; d_call: TRBD2; cdr3_nt: TGTGCCAGCAGCTTTCGGAGGTCCGGGACTAGCGGGACCGTAAACGAGCAGTACTTC; cdr3_aa: CASSFRRSGTSGTVNEQYF
clone_size: many; j_call: TRBJ1-2; v_call: TRBV24-1; cdr3_length: 15; d_call: TRBD1; cdr3_nt: TGTGCCACCAGTGATTCCCGGGACAGGGGGATTGGCTACACCTTC; cdr3_aa: CATSDSRDRGIGYTF
clone_size: many; j_call: TRBJ1-2; v_call: TRBV3-1; cdr3_length: 12; d_call: NA; cdr3_nt: TGTGCCAGCAGCCAAGGGGTAAGGGGCTACACCTTC; cdr3_aa: CASSQGVRGYTF
clone_size: NA; j_call: TRBJ2-6; v_call: TRBV19; cdr3_length: 12; d_call: TRBD2; cdr3_nt: TGTGCCAGTAGAGGCGGGGGCAACGTCCTGACTTTC; cdr3_aa: CASRGGGNVLTF
clone_size: few; j_call: TRBJ2-3; v_call: TRBV7-9; cdr3_length: 14; d_call: NA; cdr3_nt: TGTGCCAGCAGCCAAGGAGTGCGGACAGATACGCAGTATTTT; cdr3_aa: CASSQGVRTDTQYF
clone_size: NA; j_call: TRBJ2-2; v_call: TRBV10-3; cdr3_length: 16; d_call: NA; cdr3_nt: TGTGCCATCAGTGAGTCCTACGGAGGGAACACCGGGGAGCTGTTTTTT; cdr3_aa: CAISESYGGNTGELFF
clone_size: NA; j_call: TRBJ1-1; v_call: TRBV29-1; cdr3_length: 14; d_call: TRBD1; cdr3_nt: TGCAGCGCCAGACAACAGGGGAGTGACACTGAAGCTTTCTTT; cdr3_aa: CSARQQGSDTEAFF
clone_size: many; j_call: TRBJ2-1; v_call: TRBV20-1; cdr3_length: 16; d_call: TRBD2; cdr3_nt: TGCAGTGCTAGGTCCACTAGCGGGAGGGTGTACAATGAGCAGTTCTTC; cdr3_aa: CSARSTSGRVYNEQFF
clone_size: many; j_call: TRBJ1-4; v_call: TRBV5-1; cdr3_length: 16; d_call: NA; cdr3_nt: TGCGCCAGCAGCAAAGACGCGGGGCGCAGGGATGAAAAACTGTTTTTT; cdr3_aa: CASSKDAGRRDEKLFF